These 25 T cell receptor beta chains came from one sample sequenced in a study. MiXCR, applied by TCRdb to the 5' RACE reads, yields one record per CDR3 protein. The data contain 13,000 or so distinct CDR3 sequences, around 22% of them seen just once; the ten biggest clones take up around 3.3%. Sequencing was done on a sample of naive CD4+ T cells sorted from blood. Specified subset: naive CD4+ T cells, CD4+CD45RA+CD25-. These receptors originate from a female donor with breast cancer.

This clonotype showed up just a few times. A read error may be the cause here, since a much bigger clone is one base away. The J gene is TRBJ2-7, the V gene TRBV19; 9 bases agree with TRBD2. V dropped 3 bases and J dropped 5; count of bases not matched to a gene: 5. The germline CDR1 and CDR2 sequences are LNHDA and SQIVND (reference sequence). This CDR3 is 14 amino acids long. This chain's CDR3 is CASSISGSQNEQYF. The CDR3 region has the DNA TGTGCCAGTAGTATTAGCGGGAGTCAAAACGAGCAGTACTTC.

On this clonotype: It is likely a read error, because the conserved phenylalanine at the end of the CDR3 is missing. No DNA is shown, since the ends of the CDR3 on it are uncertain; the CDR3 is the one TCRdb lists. The CDR3 loop reads CSARDRGQSSY. J is TRBJ1-1 and V is TRBV20-1; the DNA was not compared with TRBD1, the D call given in the table. The CDR3 spans 11 residues, counting both ends. The germline V gene has CDR1 DFQATT and CDR2 SNEGSKA (reference sequence).

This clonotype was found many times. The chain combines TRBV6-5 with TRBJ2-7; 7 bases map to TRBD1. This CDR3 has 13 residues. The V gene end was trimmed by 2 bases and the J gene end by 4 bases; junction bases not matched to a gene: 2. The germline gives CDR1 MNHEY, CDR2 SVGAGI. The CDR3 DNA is TGTGCCAGCAGTTACAGGGGGCGGTACGAGCAGTACTTC. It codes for CASSYRGRYEQYF.

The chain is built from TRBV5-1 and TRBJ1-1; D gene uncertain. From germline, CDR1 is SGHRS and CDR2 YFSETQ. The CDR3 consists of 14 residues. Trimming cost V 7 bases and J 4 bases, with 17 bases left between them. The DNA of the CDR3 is TGCGCCAGCGGCCCTGGTGCAGGAGCCACTGAAGCTTTCTTT. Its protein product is CASGPGAGATEAFF.

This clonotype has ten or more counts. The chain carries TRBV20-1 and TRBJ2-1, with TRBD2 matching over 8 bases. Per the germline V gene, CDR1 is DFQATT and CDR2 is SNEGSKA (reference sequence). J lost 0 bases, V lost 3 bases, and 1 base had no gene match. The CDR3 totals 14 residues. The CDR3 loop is CSARGLVSYNEQFF. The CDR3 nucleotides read TGCAGTGCTAGGGGACTAGTCTCCTACAATGAGCAGTTCTTC.

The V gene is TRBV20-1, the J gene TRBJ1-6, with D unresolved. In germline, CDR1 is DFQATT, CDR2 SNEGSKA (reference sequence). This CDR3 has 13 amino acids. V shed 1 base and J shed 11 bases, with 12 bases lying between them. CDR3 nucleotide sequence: TGCAGTGCTAGAGGGATTGCGAGTGCACCCCTCCACTTT. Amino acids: CSARGIASAPLHF.

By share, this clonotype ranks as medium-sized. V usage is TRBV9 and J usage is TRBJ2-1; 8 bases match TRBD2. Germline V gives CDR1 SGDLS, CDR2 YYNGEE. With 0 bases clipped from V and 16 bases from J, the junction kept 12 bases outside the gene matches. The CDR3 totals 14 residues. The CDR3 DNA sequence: TGTGCCAGCAGCGTAGGGGACACCAGCGGGGGTTGTTTCTTC. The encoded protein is CASSVGDTSGGCFF. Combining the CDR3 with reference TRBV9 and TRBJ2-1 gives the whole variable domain DSGVTQTPKHLITATGQRVTLRCSPRSGDLSVYWYQQSLDQGLQFLIQYYNGEERAKGNILERFSAQQFPDLHSELNLSSLELGDSALYFCASSVGDTSGGCFFGPGTRLTVL.

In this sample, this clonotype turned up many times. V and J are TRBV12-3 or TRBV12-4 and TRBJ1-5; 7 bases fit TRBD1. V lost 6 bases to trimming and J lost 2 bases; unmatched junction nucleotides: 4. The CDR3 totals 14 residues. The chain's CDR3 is CASRPGQGNQPQHF. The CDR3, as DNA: TGTGCCAGCAGACCCGGACAGGGCAATCAGCCCCAGCATTTT.

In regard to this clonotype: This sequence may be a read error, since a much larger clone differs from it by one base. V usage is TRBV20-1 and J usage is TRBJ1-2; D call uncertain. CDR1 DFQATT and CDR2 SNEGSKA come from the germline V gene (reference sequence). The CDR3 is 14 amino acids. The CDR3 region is CSARGPQLTYRYTF. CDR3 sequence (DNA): TGCAGTGCTAGAGGCCCCCAGCTAACCTATCGCTACACCTTC.

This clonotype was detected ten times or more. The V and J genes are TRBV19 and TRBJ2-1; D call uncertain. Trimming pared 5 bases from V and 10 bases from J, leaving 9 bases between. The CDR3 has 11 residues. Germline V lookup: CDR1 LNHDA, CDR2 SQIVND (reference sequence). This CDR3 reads CASSATREQFF. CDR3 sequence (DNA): TGTGCCAGTAGTGCGACCAGGGAGCAGTTCTTC.

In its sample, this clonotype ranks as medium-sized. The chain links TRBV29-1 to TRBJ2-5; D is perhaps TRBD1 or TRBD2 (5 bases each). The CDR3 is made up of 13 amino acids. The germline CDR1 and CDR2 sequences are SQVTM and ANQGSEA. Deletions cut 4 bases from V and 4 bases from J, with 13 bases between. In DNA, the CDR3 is TGCAGCGTTGGTCCTTTGGGGGTAGAGACCCAGTACTTC. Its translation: CSVGPLGVETQYF. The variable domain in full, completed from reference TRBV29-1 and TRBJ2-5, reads SAVISQKPSRDICQRGTSLTIQCQVDSQVTMMFWYRQQPGQSLTLIATANQGSEATYESGFVIDKFPISRPNLTFSTLTVSNMSPEDSSIYLCSVGPLGVETQYFGPGTRLLVL.

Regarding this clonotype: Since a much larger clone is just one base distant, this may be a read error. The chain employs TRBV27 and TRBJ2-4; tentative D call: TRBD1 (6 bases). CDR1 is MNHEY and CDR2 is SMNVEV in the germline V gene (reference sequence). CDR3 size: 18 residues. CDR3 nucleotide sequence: TGTGCCAGCAGTTCCCCATCCCGGGACAACATAGCCAAAAACGTTCAGTACTTC. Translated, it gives CASSSPSRDNIAKNVQYF.

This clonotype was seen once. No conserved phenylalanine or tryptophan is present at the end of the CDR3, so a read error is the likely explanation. DNA for the CDR3: TGCAGTGCTAGAGGCGCAGGAAGAGACTACAATCAGCCCCAGCATTTA. Translation gives CSARGAGRDYNQPQHL. J is TRBJ1-5 and V is TRBV20-1; no reliable D call. Per the germline V gene, CDR1 is DFQATT and CDR2 is SNEGSKA (reference sequence). V dropped 1 base and J dropped 3 bases, with 16 bases sitting between them. The CDR3 contains 16 residues.

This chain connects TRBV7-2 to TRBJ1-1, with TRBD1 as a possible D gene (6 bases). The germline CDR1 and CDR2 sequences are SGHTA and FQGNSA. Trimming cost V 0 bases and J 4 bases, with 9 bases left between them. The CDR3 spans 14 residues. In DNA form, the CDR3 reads TGTGCCAGCAGCTTAGCAGGGGGGGTCACTGAAGCTTTCTTT. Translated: CASSLAGGVTEAFF. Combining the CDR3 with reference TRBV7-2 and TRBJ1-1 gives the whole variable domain GAGVSQSPSNKVTEKGKDVELRCDPISGHTALYWYRQSLGQGLEFLIYFQGNSAPDKSGLPSDRFSAERTGGSVSTLTIQRTQQEDSAVYLCASSLAGGVTEAFFGQGTRLTVV.

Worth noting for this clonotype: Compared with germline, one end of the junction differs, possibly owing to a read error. The CDR3 region is CASSLDLRQGGTGELSF. The CDR3 DNA reads TGCGCCAGCAGCTTGGATCTTCGACAGGGTGGTACCGGGGAGCTGTCTTTC. The chain joins TRBV5-1 to TRBJ2-2; the match to TRBD1 covers 7 bases. Germline V gene lookup returns CDR1 SGHRS and CDR2 YFSETQ. CDR3 length: 17 residues.

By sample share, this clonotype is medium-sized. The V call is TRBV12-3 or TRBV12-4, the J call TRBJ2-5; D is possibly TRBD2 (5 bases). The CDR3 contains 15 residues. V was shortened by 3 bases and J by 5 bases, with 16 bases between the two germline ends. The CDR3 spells CASSFMGATEETQYF. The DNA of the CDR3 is TGTGCCAGCAGTTTCATGGGAGCAACCGAGGAGACCCAGTACTTC.

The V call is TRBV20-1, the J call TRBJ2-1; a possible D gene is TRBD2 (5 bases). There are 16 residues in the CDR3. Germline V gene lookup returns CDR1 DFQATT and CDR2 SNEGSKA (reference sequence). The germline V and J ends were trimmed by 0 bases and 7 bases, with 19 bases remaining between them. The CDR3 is CSARDRGGRVGNEQFF. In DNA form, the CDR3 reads TGCAGTGCTAGAGATCGTGGTGGGAGAGTAGGGAATGAGCAGTTCTTC.

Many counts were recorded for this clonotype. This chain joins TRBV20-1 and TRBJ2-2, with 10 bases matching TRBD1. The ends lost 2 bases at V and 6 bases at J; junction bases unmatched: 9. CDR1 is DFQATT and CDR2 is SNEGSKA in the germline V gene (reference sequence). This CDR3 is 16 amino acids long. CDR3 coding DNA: TGCAGTGCTAGACCCTCGACAGGGGGCATGGCCGGGGAGCTGTTTTTT. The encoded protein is CSARPSTGGMAGELFF.

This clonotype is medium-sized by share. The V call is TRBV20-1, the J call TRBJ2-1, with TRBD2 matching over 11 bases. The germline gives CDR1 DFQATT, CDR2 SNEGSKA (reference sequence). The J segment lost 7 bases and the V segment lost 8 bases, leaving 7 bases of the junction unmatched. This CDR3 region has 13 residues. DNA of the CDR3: TGCAGTTCCGTAGCGGGAGGGCGAAATGAGCAGTTCTTC. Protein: CSSVAGGRNEQFF.

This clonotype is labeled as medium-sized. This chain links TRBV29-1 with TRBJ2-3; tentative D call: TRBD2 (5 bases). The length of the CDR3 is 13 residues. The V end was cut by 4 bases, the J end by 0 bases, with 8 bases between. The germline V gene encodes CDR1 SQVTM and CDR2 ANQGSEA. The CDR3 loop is CSVGERSTDTQYF. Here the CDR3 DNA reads TGCAGCGTTGGGGAGCGGAGCACAGATACGCAGTATTTT.

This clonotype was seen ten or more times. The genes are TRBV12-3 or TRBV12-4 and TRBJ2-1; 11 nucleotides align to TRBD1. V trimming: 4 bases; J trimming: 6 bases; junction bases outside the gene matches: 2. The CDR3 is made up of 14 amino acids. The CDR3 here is CASSWGQGVNEQFF. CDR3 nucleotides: TGTGCCAGCAGTTGGGGACAGGGGGTCAATGAGCAGTTCTTC.

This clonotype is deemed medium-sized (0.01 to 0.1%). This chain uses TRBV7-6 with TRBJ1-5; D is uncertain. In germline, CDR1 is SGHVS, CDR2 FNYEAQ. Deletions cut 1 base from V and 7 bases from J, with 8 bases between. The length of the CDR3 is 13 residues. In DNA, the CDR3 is TGTGCCAGCAGCTTAGAGCCTGCCCAGCCCCAGCATTTT. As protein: CASSLEPAQPQHF.

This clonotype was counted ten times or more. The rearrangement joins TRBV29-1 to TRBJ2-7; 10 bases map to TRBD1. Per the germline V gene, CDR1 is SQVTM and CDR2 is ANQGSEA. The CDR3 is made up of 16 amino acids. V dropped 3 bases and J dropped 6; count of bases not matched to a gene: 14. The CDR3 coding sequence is TGCAGCGTTGACGATCCTTCTTCCGGGACAGGGGTCGAGCAGTACTTC. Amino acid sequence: CSVDDPSSGTGVEQYF.

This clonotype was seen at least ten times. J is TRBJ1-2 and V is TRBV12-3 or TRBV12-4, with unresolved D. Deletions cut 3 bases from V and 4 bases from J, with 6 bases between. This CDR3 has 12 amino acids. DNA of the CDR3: TGTGCCAGCAGTTTTTCCAGCTATGGCTACACCTTC. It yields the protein CASSFSSYGYTF.

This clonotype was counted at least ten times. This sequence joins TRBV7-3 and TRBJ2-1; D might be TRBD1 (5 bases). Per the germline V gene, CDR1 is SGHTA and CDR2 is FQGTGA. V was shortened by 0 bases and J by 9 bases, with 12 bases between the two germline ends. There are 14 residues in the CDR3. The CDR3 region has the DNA TGTGCCAGCAGCTTAACATCCAGGGTGGGTGAGCAGTTCTTC. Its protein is CASSLTSRVGEQFF.